These T cell receptor beta chains were read from a single sample in a study of T cells in localized non-small cell lung cancer. Some clones are missing from TCRdb's copy, which holds only in-frame ones; the method was immunoSEQ multiplex PCR. Altogether 20,000 to 30,000 clones are present, 85% to 90% being singletons, with the ten largest covering roughly 1.2%. The input for sequencing was peripheral blood, taken before any cancer treatment. These receptors were collected from a woman aged 40-69 years with stage I lung adenocarcinoma. CDR3s include the opening cysteine and the closing phenylalanine or tryptophan. Fields, in order: V gene, D gene, CDR3 length, clone size, J gene, CDR3 DNA, CDR3 protein. A D gene is named only where the DNA matches it firmly. Clone size is shown for a subset of rows, as once, few, many or a class of expanded clone.

V: TRBV19; D: .; length: 12; size: .; J: TRBJ2-2; DNA: TGTGCCAGTAGTCCCCGTAAAGGGCAACTGTTTTTT; CDR3: CASSPRKGQLFF
V: TRBV2; D: .; length: 16; size: .; J: TRBJ1-3; DNA: TGTGCCAGCAGTGGCGGACAGAGTCTCTCTGGAAACACCATATATTTT; CDR3: CASSGGQSLSGNTIYF
V: TRBV7-3; D: TRBD2; length: 14; size: .; J: TRBJ2-3; DNA: TGTGCCAGCAGCCTCGGGACTAGCTTGGATACGCAGTATTTT; CDR3: CASSLGTSLDTQYF
V: TRBV18; D: .; length: 16; size: .; J: TRBJ2-6; DNA: TGTGCCAGCTCACCACAGGGAAGCTCTGGGGCCAACGTCCTGACTTTC; CDR3: CASSPQGSSGANVLTF
V: TRBV9; D: .; length: 13; size: .; J: TRBJ2-3; DNA: TGTGCCAGCAGCGACACAGGCACAGATACGCAGTATTTT; CDR3: CASSDTGTDTQYF
V: TRBV6-1; D: .; length: 14; size: .; J: TRBJ2-1; DNA: TGTGCCAGCAGTGAAATTATGAGGGGACGTAAGCAGTTCTTC; CDR3: CASSEIMRGRKQFF
V: TRBV19; D: TRBD1; length: 16; size: once; J: TRBJ1-3; DNA: TGTGCCAGTGCCGGGACAGGGTCTCCCTCTGGAAACACCATATATTTT; CDR3: CASAGTGSPSGNTIYF
V: TRBV4-3; D: TRBD2; length: 18; size: once; J: TRBJ2-2; DNA: TGCGCCAGCAGCCCCTTGACTAGCGGGGGGCTAGACACCGGGGAGCTGTTTTTT; CDR3: CASSPLTSGGLDTGELFF
V: TRBV5-1; D: .; length: 15; size: once; J: TRBJ1-1; DNA: TGCGCCAGCAGCTGGACCGGGACATCGAACACTGAAGCTTTCTTT; CDR3: CASSWTGTSNTEAFF
V: TRBV5-1; D: TRBD2; length: 16; size: .; J: TRBJ2-1; DNA: TGCGCCAGCAGCTTAGGGACTAGCGGGGGATTGAATGAGCAGTTCTTC; CDR3: CASSLGTSGGLNEQFF
V: TRBV7-9; D: TRBD2; length: 17; size: .; J: TRBJ2-1; DNA: TGTGCCAGCAGCCGCCCCCCCTTACTAGCGCCTTACAATGAGCAGTTCTTC; CDR3: CASSRPPLLAPYNEQFF
V: TRBV28; D: .; length: 13; size: once; J: TRBJ1-1; DNA: TGTGCCAGCAGTTTATTTGTCAGCGAGGAAGCTTTCTTT; CDR3: CASSLFVSEEAFF
V: TRBV27; D: .; length: 15; size: .; J: TRBJ1-6; DNA: TGTGCCAGCAGTTTAGGGGAGTCCTATAATTCACCCCTCCACTTT; CDR3: CASSLGESYNSPLHF
V: TRBV28; D: TRBD1; length: 14; size: .; J: TRBJ2-7; DNA: TGTGCCAGCAGTCCTACAGGGGGCACCTACGAGCAGTACTTC; CDR3: CASSPTGGTYEQYF
V: TRBV4-1; D: .; length: 15; size: .; J: TRBJ1-5; DNA: TGCGCCAGCAGCCAAATAGGGGACCCAAATCAGCCCCAGCATTTT; CDR3: CASSQIGDPNQPQHF
V: TRBV7-9; D: TRBD1; length: 16; size: few; J: TRBJ1-5; DNA: TGTGCCAGCAGCTTAGGAGGGACAGACTTGAATCAGCCCCAGCATTTT; CDR3: CASSLGGTDLNQPQHF
V: TRBV18; D: .; length: 13; size: few; J: TRBJ2-2; DNA: TGTGCCAGCTCACCTCTTCCCACCGGGGAGCTGTTTTTT; CDR3: CASSPLPTGELFF
V: TRBV5-1; D: TRBD1; length: 15; size: .; J: TRBJ2-1; DNA: TGCGCCAGCGCCCAGGGGGAAGCTTATTACAATGAGCAGTTCTTC; CDR3: CASAQGEAYYNEQFF
V: TRBV6-4; D: TRBD1; length: 13; size: .; J: TRBJ1-5; DNA: TGTGCCGGAAGGACAGGGGCGAATCAGCCCCAGCATTTT; CDR3: CAGRTGANQPQHF
V: TRBV9; D: .; length: 12; size: .; J: TRBJ2-2; DNA: TGTGCCAGCAGCGTAAACACCGGGGAGCTGTTTTTT; CDR3: CASSVNTGELFF
V: TRBV15; D: .; length: 16; size: .; J: TRBJ1-2; DNA: TGTGCCACCAGCAGAGATCGAGGGGCAGGGATCGATGGCTACACCTTC; CDR3: CATSRDRGAGIDGYTF
V: TRBV28; D: .; length: 13; size: .; J: TRBJ1-1; DNA: TGTGCCGGTAGTAGTAGTTTGAACACTGAAGCTTTCTTT; CDR3: CAGSSSLNTEAFF
V: TRBV15; D: .; length: 14; size: .; J: TRBJ1-2; DNA: TGTGCCACCAGCATAGGCAAGGGGAGGTATGGCTACACCTTC; CDR3: CATSIGKGRYGYTF
V: TRBV5-1; D: .; length: 13; size: .; J: TRBJ2-2; DNA: TGCGCCAGCAGCTTGTGGGACACCGGGGAGCTGTTTTTT; CDR3: CASSLWDTGELFF
V: TRBV11-2; D: .; length: 17; size: .; J: TRBJ2-5; DNA: TGTGCCAGCAGCTTACCTCAGGGCGCAATTAGCATGGAGACCCAGTACTTC; CDR3: CASSLPQGAISMETQYF
V: TRBV7-2; D: .; length: 17; size: .; J: TRBJ1-6; DNA: TGTGCCAGCAGCCAAAGCTGGGGGAGGGGGTGGTATTCACCCCTCCACTTT; CDR3: CASSQSWGRGWYSPLHF
V: TRBV5-5; D: TRBD1; length: 14; size: .; J: TRBJ2-5; DNA: TGTGCCAGCAGCGGGACAGGTACCCAAGAGACCCAGTACTTC; CDR3: CASSGTGTQETQYF
V: TRBV18; D: TRBD1; length: 14; size: .; J: TRBJ2-7; DNA: TGTGCCAGCTCTCGAGACAGGGACGCCTACGAGCAGTACTTC; CDR3: CASSRDRDAYEQYF
V: TRBV25-1; D: .; length: 12; size: few; J: TRBJ2-7; DNA: TGTGCCAGCAGTGAACTAGGGGACGAGCAGTACTTC; CDR3: CASSELGDEQYF
V: TRBV12-5; D: TRBD2; length: 15; size: .; J: TRBJ2-1; DNA: TGTGCTAGTGGCACCGGGACTAGCGGGGGGGATGAGCAGTTCTTC; CDR3: CASGTGTSGGDEQFF
V: TRBV4-3; D: .; length: 13; size: .; J: TRBJ2-5; DNA: TGCGCCAGCAGCCAAGTCATCCGGGAGACCCAGTACTTC; CDR3: CASSQVIRETQYF
V: TRBV5-8; D: .; length: 12; size: .; J: TRBJ2-7; DNA: TGTGCCAGCATCAATATCGGCTACGAGCAGTACTTC; CDR3: CASINIGYEQYF
V: TRBV7-2; D: .; length: 13; size: once; J: TRBJ1-6; DNA: TGTGCCAGCAGAGGAACGGGGAGGTGGCTCCTCCACTTT; CDR3: CASRGTGRWLLHF
V: TRBV21-1; D: .; length: 14; size: .; J: TRBJ2-7; DNA: TGTGCCAGCCCAAATCCCAGGGGAAACTACGAGCAGTACTTC; CDR3: CASPNPRGNYEQYF
V: TRBV9; D: TRBD2; length: 16; size: .; J: TRBJ2-1; DNA: TGTGCCAGCAGCGTGGCCCCAGCGGGGGGCAACAATGAGCAGTTCTTC; CDR3: CASSVAPAGGNNEQFF
V: TRBV10-3; D: TRBD1; length: 14; size: once; J: TRBJ2-7; DNA: TGTGCCATCAGGAAAGGACAGGGGAACTACGAGCAGTACTTC; CDR3: CAIRKGQGNYEQYF
V: TRBV11-2; D: .; length: 16; size: .; J: TRBJ2-5; DNA: TGTGCCAGCAGCAAGGGTGCCGGGTTTTGGCAAGAGACCCAGTACTTC; CDR3: CASSKGAGFWQETQYF
V: TRBV7-2; D: .; length: 15; size: .; J: TRBJ1-6; DNA: TGTGCCAGCAGCTTAGCAAACTGGGGGGGTTCACCCCTCCACTTT; CDR3: CASSLANWGGSPLHF
V: TRBV4-3; D: .; length: 16; size: once; J: TRBJ2-3; DNA: TGCGCCAGCAGCCAAGATGGGGGTCGGTTTGGAGATACGCAGTATTTT; CDR3: CASSQDGGRFGDTQYF
V: TRBV6-5; D: .; length: 15; size: .; J: TRBJ1-1; DNA: TGTGCCAGCAGTAGTTACGGGACACTCGGGACTGAAGCTTTCTTT; CDR3: CASSSYGTLGTEAFF
V: TRBV12-5; D: .; length: 12; size: .; J: TRBJ1-1; DNA: TGTGCTAGTGGTTCGGGGAACACTGAAGCTTTCTTT; CDR3: CASGSGNTEAFF
V: TRBV18; D: TRBD2; length: 14; size: once; J: TRBJ2-5; DNA: TGTGCCAGCTCGCTGACTAGCGGCCAAGAGACCCAGTACTTC; CDR3: CASSLTSGQETQYF
V: TRBV27; D: .; length: 13; size: few; J: TRBJ1-6; DNA: TGTGCCAGCAGAACCACCTATAATTCACCCCTCCACTTT; CDR3: CASRTTYNSPLHF
V: TRBV7-9; D: TRBD2; length: 14; size: .; J: TRBJ2-1; DNA: TGTGCCAGCAGCTCTGGACTAGCGGGGGTCGAGCAGTTCTTC; CDR3: CASSSGLAGVEQFF
V: TRBV7-9; D: .; length: 14; size: .; J: TRBJ1-5; DNA: TGTGCCAGCAGCTTTGGGGCGGGCAATCAGCCCCAGCATTTT; CDR3: CASSFGAGNQPQHF
V: TRBV2; D: .; length: 12; size: .; J: TRBJ1-2; DNA: TGTGCCAGCAGTGAAGCTACGGGAGGCTACACCTTC; CDR3: CASSEATGGYTF
V: TRBV5-6; D: .; length: 16; size: .; J: TRBJ2-1; DNA: TGTGCCAGCAGCAACGACAGGCTTCTCCTCTTCAATGAGCAGTTCTTC; CDR3: CASSNDRLLLFNEQFF